This T cell receptor beta chain was obtained from a study of PD-1 blockade in classical Hodgkin lymphoma. Study details: It was nivolumab at 3 mg/kg, given intravenously every 2 weeks, that patients received.

Sequenced by immunoSEQ multiplex PCR; TCRdb stores in-frame clones only, minus some. This table has 25,000 to 35,000 clones, 60% to 75% appearing once. With no exception, relapse followed autologous stem cell transplantation in all patients, and brentuximab vedotin exposure varied. Deletions cut 5 bases from V and 1 base from J, with 8 bases between. The CDR3 covers 13 residues. Germline CDR1 MGHRA, CDR2 YSYEKL. A word on this clone: No antigen is known for it.

Study-level points and caveats: Newly diagnosed patients had diversity similar to the baseline diversity of complete responders. Baseline TCR diversity was reportedly lower in newly diagnosed patients than healthy donors. By cycle point C4D1, TCR diversity had risen significantly in CD4+ cells (but not CD8+ cells).

Material: peripheral blood mononuclear cells (PBMCs), obtained before the second cycle of nivolumab. The clonotype comes from a human donor with classical Hodgkin lymphoma. The J gene is TRBJ1-1, the V gene TRBV4-1; D is undetermined. This chain's CDR3 is CASSLDPNTEAFF. In DNA, the CDR3 is TGCGCCAGCAGCTTGGACCCGAACACTGAAGCTTTCTTT.